The source of this TCR beta chain is a study of Ad26.COV2.S vaccination and SARS-CoV-2 variants. Study findings and constraints: People given the vaccine had a wider spike-specific TCR breadth than placebo recipients did. There was a possibility that the TCR breadth and depth analyses underestimated total T cell responses.

Germline CDR1 and CDR2: LGHNA and YSLEER. V was cut by 4 bases and J by 5 bases, with 14 bases left in between. This CDR3 contains 15 residues. Regarding this clone: As yet, its antigen is unknown.

Regarding treatment: 15 to 20 received Ad26.COV2.S at low or high dose, single or two shots; a few received placebo; per-sample allocation not given. Sampling was performed 63 days after the first vaccine or placebo injection. At a Boston site, the person donating was an adult of 18-55 years. The administered vaccine (an Ad26 vector) expressed Wuhan-strain SARS-CoV-2 spike. TCRdb keeps only in-frame clones here, not all; method: immunoSEQ multiplex PCR. Among hundreds of thousands of clones listed, 75% to 90% were seen once. The clonotype was recovered from a person aged 18-60 years who received the Ad26.COV2.S COVID-19 vaccine or a placebo. The chain couples TRBV4-3 to TRBJ1-4; D gene uncertain. Sample: peripheral blood, taken in a trial of Ad26.COV2.S vaccine versus placebo. The CDR3 sequence is CASSPSGRANEKLFF. The CDR3 bases are TGCGCCAGCAGCCCATCAGGCAGAGCGAATGAAAAACTGTTTTTT.